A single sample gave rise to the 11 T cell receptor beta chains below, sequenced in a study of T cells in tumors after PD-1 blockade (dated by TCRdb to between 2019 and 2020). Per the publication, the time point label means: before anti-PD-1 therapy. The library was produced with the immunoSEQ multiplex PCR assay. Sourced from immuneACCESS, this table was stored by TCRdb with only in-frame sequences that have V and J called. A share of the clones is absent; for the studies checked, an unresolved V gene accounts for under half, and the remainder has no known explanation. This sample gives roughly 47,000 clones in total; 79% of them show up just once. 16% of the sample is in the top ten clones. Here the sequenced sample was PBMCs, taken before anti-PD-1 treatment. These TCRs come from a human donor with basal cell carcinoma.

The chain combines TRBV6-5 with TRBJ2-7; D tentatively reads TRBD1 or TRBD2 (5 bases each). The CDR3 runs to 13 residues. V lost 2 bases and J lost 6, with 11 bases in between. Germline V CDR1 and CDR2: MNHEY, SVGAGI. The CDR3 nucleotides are TGTGCCAGCAGTTACACGGGGCCAGGCGAGCAGTACTTC. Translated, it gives CASSYTGPGEQYF.

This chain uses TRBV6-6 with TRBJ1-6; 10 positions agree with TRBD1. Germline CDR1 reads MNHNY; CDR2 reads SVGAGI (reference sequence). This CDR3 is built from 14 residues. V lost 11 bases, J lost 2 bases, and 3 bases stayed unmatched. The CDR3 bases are TGTGCCGGGACAGGGGCGGCCTATAATTCACCCCTCCACTTT. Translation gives CAGTGAAYNSPLHF.

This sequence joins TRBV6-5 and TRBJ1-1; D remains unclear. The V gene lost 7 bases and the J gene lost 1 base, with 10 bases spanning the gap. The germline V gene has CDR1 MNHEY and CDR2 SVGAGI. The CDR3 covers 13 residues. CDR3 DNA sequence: TGTGCCAGCATAAAAGGAACGAACACTGAAGCTTTCTTT. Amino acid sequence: CASIKGTNTEAFF.

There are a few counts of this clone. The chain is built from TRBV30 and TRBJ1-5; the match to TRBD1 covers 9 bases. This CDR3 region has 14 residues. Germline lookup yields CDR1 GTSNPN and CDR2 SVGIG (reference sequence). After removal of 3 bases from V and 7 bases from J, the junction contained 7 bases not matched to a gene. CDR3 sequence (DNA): TGTGCCTGGAGCAGGACAGGGGTAGGACAGCCCCAGCATTTT. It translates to CAWSRTGVGQPQHF.

CDR3 bases: TGCGCCAGCAGCCAGGACAGGGGCAGAGGCTACACCTTC. Encoded protein: CASSQDRGRGYTF. The chain has TRBV5-1 and TRBJ1-2, with TRBD1 matching over 9 bases. The germline V gene has CDR1 SGHRS and CDR2 YFSETQ. With V trimmed by 4 bases and J by 8 bases, 6 bases remained unmatched. This CDR3 comprises 13 residues.

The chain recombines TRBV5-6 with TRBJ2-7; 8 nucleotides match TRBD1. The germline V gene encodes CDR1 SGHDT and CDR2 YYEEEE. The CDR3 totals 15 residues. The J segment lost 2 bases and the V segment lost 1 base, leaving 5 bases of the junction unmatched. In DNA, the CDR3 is TGTGCCAGCAGCTTGTTCGGACAGGGCCCCTACGAGCAGTACTTC. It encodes CASSLFGQGPYEQYF.

The CDR3 bases are TGTGCCAGCAGTTACGACAGGGCCACTGAAGCTTTCTTT. Amino acids: CASSYDRATEAFF. The chain has TRBV6-6 and TRBJ1-1; 7 nucleotides align to TRBD1. Germline V lookup: CDR1 MNHNY, CDR2 SVGAGI (reference sequence). The CDR3 spans 13 residues. V lost 2 bases to trimming and J lost 4 bases; unmatched junction nucleotides: 1.

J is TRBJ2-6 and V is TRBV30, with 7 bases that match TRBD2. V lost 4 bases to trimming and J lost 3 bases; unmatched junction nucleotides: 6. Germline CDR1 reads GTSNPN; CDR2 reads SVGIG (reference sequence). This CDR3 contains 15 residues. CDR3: CAWTFGGNGANVLTF. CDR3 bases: TGTGCCTGGACATTCGGGGGGAATGGGGCCAACGTCCTGACTTTC. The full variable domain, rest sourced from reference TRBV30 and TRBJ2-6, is SQTIHQWPATLVQPVGSPLSLECTVEGTSNPNLYWYRQAAGRGLQLLFYSVGIGQISSEVPQNLSASRPQDRQFILSSKKLLLSDSGFYLCAWTFGGNGANVLTFGAGSRLTVL.

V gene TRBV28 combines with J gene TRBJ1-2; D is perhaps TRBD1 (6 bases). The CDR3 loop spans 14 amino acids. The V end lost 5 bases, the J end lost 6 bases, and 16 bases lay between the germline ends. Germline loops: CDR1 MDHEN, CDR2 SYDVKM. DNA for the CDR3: TGTGCCAGCAGTGCCGCGGGGACACCTCATGGCTACACCTTC. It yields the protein CASSAAGTPHGYTF.

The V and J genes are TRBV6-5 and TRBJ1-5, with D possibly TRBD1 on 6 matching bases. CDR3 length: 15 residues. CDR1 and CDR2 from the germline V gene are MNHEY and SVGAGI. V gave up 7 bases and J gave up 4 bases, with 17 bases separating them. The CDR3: CASKKPGQGNQPQHF. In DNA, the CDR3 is TGTGCCAGCAAGAAGCCGGGGCAGGGGAATCAGCCCCAGCATTTT.

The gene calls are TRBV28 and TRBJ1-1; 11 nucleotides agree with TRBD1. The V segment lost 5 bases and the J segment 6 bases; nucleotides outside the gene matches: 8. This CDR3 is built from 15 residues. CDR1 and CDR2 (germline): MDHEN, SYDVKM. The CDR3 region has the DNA TGTGCCAGCAGTCCAGGCGGACAGGGGGCTTCTGAAGCTTTCTTT. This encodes CASSPGGQGASEAFF.